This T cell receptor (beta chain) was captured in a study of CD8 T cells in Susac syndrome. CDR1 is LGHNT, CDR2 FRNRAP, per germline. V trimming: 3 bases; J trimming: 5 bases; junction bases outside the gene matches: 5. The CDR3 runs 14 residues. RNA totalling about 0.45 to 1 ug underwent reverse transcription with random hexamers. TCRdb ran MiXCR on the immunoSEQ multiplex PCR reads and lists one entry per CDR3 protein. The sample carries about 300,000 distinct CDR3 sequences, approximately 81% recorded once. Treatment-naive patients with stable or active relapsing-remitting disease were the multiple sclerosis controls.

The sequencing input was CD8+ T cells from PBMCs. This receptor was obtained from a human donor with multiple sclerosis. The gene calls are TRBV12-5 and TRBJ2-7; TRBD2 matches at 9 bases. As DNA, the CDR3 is TGTGCTAGTGGTTTTAATCAGCGGGAGGACGAGCAGTACTTC. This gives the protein CASGFNQREDEQYF.